What follows are 5 T cell receptor beta chains derived from one specimen sequenced in a study of control samples from healthy donors and cancer patients. Profiled with immunoSEQ multiplex PCR; TCRdb holds only in-frame clones, not every one. Of 71,000 or so clones listed, over 85% are singletons. The sequencing sample was made of PBMCs. The receptors shown here come from a man in his 60s with lung cancer.

The CDR3 bases are TGTGCCAGCAGCAAAGAAACGGAGGTAGAAGGAAACACCATATATTTT. As protein: CASSKETEVEGNTIYF. J is TRBJ1-3 and V is TRBV21-1. TRBV21-1 is a documented pseudogene. The CDR3 sequence is 16 residues long.

The chain employs TRBV18 and TRBJ1-1, with D possibly being TRBD1 (6 bases). V was shortened by 4 bases and J by 5 bases, with 20 bases between the two germline ends. Germline assignment: CDR1 KGHSH and CDR2 LQKENI. The CDR3 is 16 residues long. CDR3 in amino acids: CASSHQTGARGTEAFF. The DNA of the CDR3 is TGTGCCAGCTCACATCAGACAGGAGCAAGGGGGACTGAAGCTTTCTTT.

The V call is TRBV6-5, the J call TRBJ2-7; TRBD2 agrees at 9 bases. V shed 7 bases, J shed 4 bases, and the junction held 5 bases outside the gene matches. The CDR3 loop spans 13 amino acids. CDR1 MNHEY and CDR2 SVGAGI come from the germline V gene. DNA of the CDR3: TGTGCCAGCAATTTGCTAGCGGGGTACGAGCAGTACGTC. Its translation is CASNLLAGYEQYV.

A few counts support this clone. The CDR3 bases are TGTGCCACCAGTGGAGGAACAGGGTGGTTGGCAGATACGCAGTATTTT. Protein sequence: CATSGGTGWLADTQYF. The V call is TRBV24-1, the J call TRBJ2-3, with D perhaps matching TRBD1 (6 bases). Germline CDR1 and CDR2: KGHDR and SFDVKD. Deletions cut 5 bases from V and 4 bases from J, with 18 bases between. The CDR3 extends over 16 amino acids.

CDR3 sequence: CASSIGVTGGELFF. The CDR3, as DNA: TGTGCCAGTAGTATTGGGGTTACGGGAGGGGAGCTGTTTTTT. The chain employs TRBV19 and TRBJ2-2, with TRBD2 as a possible D gene (5 bases). There are 14 residues in the CDR3. Trimming pared 3 bases from V and 8 bases from J, leaving 13 bases between. Per the germline V gene, CDR1 is LNHDA and CDR2 is SQIVND (reference sequence).